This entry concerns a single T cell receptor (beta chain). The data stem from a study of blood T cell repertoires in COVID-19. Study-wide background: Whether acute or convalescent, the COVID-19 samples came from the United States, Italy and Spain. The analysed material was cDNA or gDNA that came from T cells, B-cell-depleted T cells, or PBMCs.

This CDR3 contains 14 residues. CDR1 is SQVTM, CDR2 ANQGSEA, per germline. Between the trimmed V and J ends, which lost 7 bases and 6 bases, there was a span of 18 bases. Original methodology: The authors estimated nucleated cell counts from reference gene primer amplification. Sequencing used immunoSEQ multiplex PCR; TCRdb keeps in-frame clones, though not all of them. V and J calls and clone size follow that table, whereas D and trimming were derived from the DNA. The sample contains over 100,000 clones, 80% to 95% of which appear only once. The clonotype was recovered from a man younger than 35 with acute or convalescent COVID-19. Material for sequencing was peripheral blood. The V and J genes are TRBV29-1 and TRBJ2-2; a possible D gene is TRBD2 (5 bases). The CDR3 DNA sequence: TGCAGCGCCTCCGGACTCGACGAGCCCGGGGAGCTGTTTTTT. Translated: CSASGLDEPGELFF.